A single T cell receptor (beta chain) is shown here with its context. The antigen is unknown. The PCR employed 60 Vbeta primers together with 13 Jbeta primers. Assay: immunoSEQ multiplex PCR; the TCRdb copy retains only in-frame clones and omits some. The sample contains 150,000 to 200,000 clones, more than 75% of which appear only once. The CDR3 is 15 residues long. Germline V lookup: CDR1 LNHNV, CDR2 YYDKDF (reference sequence). V lost 5 bases and J 3 bases, leaving 17 bases between the germline ends. The sample originates from a study of cytomegalovirus exposure and HLA in healthy donors. Study-level results: Indistinguishable V segments, including TRBV6-2 and TRBV6-3, were excluded. As was reported, the HLA-A and HLA-B alleles of most subjects were accurately predicted from TCR beta sequences. Among TCR beta chains of equal frequency, HLA-associated ones were more clonally expanded in a later analysis.

The specimen sequenced was PBMCs. The receptor was derived from a woman aged 50 to 65 in good health and CMV-seronegative. The chain couples TRBV15 to TRBJ2-7; possibly TRBD1 for D (5 bases). CDR3 coding DNA: TGTGCCACCAGCGAAGCACTAACAGGCTTCTACGAGCAGTACTTC. Protein: CATSEALTGFYEQYF.